This entry concerns a single T cell receptor beta chain. This entry is derived from a study of T and B cells in COVID-19 patients. Each TRB amplification used roughly 240-550 ng of genomic DNA from blood. TRB rearrangements were amplified by multiplex PCR with BIOMED2 TRB-A/B primers. TCRdb called the multiplex PCR reads again in MiXCR, with one record for every CDR3 protein. The data show fewer than 6,000 distinct CDR3 sequences, 25% to 35% seen once. CDR3 size: 16 residues. Germline CDR1 and CDR2: MNHEY and SVGEGT. V lost 8 bases, J lost 0 bases, and 12 bases stayed unmatched. This sequence joins TRBV6-2 or TRBV6-3 and TRBJ2-7; TRBD1 matches 8 bases. This TCR derives from a human donor with active COVID-19. The donor label of this sample is uncertain. Material: blood. This CDR3 is CASFDPGTGISYEQYF. CDR3 nucleotides: TGTGCCAGCTTTGATCCCGGGACAGGTATCTCCTACGAGCAGTACTTC.